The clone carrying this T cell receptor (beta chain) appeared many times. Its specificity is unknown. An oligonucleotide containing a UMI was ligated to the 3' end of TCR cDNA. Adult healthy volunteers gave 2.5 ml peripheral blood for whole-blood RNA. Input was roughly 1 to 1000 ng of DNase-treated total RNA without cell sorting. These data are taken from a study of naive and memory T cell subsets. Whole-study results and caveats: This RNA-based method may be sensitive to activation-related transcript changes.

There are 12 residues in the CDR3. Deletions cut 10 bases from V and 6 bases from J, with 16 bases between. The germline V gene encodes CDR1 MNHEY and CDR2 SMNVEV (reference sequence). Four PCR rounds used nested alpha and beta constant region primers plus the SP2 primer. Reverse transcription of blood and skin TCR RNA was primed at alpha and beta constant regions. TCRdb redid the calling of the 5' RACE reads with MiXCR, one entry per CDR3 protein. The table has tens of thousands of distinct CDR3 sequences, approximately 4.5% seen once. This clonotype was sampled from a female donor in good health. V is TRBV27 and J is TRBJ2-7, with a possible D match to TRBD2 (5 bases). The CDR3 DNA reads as TGTGCCACCTCGCGACCCCGGGGCGAGCAGTACTTC. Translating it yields CATSRPRGEQYF.